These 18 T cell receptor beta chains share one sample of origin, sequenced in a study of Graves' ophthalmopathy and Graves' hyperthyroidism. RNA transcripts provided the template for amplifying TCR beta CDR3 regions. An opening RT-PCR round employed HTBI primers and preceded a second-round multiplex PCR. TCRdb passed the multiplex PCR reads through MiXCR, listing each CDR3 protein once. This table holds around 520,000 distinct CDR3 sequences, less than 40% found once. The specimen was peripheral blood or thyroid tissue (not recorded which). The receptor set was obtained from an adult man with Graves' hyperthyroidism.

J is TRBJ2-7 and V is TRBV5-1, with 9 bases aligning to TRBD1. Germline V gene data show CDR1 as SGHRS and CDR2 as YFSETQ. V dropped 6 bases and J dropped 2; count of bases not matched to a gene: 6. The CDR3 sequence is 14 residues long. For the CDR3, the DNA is TGCGCCAGCACCGCTAGACAGGGGGCCTACGAGCAGTACTTC. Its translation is CASTARQGAYEQYF.

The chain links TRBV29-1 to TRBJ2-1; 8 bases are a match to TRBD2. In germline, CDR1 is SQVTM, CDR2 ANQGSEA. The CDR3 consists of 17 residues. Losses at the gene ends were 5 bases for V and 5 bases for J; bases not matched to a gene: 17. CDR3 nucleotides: TGCAGCGTTCGGGGGGGACGAATGCCGATCTCGCACAATGAGCAGTTCTTC. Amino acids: CSVRGGRMPISHNEQFF.

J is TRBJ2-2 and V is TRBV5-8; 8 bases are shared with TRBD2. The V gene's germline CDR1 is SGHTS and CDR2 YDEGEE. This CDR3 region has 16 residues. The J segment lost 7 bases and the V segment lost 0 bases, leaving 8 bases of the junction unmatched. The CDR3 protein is CASSLARGAGGGELFF. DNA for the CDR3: TGTGCCAGCAGCTTGGCCAGGGGCGCGGGAGGCGGGGAGCTGTTTTTT.

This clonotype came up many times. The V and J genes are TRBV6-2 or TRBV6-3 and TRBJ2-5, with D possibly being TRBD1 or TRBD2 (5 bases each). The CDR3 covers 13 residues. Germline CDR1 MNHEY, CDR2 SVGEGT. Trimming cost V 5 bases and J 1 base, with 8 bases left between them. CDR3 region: CASSDGTQETQYF. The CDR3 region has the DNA TGTGCCAGCAGTGACGGGACCCAAGAGACCCAGTACTTC.

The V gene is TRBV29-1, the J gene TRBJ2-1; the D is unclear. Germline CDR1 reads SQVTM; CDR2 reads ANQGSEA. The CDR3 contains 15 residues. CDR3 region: CSARDTRVGDNEQFF. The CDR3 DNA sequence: TGCAGTGCTAGAGATACGAGAGTTGGGGACAATGAGCAGTTCTTC.

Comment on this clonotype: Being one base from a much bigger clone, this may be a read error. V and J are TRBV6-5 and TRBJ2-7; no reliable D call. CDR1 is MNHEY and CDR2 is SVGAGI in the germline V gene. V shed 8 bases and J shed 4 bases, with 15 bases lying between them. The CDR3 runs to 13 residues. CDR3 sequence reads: CASGEEWVYEQYF. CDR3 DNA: TGTGCCAGCGGTGAAGAGTGGGTGTACGAGCAGTACTTC.

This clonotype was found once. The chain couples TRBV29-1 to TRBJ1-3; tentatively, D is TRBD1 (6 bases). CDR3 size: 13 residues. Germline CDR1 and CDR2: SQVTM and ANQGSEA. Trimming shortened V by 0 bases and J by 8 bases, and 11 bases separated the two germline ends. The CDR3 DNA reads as TGCAGCGTTGAAGATAGGGGGGGCTACACCATATATTTT. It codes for CSVEDRGGYTIYF.

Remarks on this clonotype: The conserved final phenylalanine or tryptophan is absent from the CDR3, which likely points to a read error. CDR3 loop: CSVEVMEEPYEQYL. The CDR3 bases are TGCAGCGTTGAAGTAATGGAGGAACCCTACGAGCAGTACCTC. V is TRBV29-1 and J is TRBJ2-7; weak D call: TRBD2 (5 bases). Trimming removed 1 base at V and 2 bases at J, with 12 bases between. Germline V gene data show CDR1 as SQVTM and CDR2 as ANQGSEA. This CDR3 has 14 residues.

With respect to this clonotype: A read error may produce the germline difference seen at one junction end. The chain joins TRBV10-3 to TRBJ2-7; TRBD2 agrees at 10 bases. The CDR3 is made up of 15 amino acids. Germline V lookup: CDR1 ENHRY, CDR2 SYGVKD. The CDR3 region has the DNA TGTGCCAGCACCTCCGGGGGACTAGCGTTCCACGAGCAGTACTTT. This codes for CASTSGGLAFHEQYF.

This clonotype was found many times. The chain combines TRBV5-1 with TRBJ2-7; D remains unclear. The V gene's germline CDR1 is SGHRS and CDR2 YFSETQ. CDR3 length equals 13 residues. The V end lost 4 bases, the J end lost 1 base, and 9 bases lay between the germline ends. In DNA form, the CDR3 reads TGCGCCAGCAGCCAAGGGCGGTCCTACGAGCAGTACTTC. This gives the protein CASSQGRSYEQYF.

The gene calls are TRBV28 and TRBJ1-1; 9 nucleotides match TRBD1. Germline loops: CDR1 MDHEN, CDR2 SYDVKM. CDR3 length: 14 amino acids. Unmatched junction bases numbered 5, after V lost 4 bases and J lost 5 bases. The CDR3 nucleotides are TGTGCCAGCAGTTCCCCTGGGACAGGGACTGAAGCTTTCTTT. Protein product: CASSSPGTGTEAFF. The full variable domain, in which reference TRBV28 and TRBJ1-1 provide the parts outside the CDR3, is DVKVTQSSRYLVKRTGEKVFLECVQDMDHENMFWYRQDPGLGLRLIYFSYDVKMKEKGDIPEGYSVSREKKERFSLILESASTNQTSMYLCASSSPGTGTEAFFGQGTRLTVV.

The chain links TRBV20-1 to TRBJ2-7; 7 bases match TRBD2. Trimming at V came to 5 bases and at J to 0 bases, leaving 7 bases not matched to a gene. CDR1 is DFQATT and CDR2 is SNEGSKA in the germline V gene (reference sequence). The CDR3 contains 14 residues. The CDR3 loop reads CSASSSGGSYEQYF. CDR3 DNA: TGCAGTGCTTCGTCTAGCGGAGGCTCCTACGAGCAGTACTTC.

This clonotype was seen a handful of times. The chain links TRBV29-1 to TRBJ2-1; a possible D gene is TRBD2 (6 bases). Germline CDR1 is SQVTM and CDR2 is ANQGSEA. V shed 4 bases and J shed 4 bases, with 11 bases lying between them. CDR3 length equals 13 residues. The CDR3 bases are TGCAGCGTTGTGGGCGGGGAGTACAATGAGCAGTTCTTC. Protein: CSVVGGEYNEQFF.

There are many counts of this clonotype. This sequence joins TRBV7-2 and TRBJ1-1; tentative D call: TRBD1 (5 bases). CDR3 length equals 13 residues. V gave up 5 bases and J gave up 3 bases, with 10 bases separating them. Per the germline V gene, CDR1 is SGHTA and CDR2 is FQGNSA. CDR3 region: CASSLGDHTEAFF. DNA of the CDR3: TGTGCCAGCAGCCTGGGGGACCACACTGAAGCTTTCTTT.

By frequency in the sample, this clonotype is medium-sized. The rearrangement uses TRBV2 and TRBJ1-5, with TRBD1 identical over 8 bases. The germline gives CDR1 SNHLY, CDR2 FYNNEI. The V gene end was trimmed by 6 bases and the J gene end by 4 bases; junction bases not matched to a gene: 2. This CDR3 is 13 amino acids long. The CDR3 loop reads CASRGQGNQPQHF. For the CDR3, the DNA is TGTGCCAGCAGAGGACAGGGTAATCAGCCCCAGCATTTT.

The CDR3 sequence is CASSLRTGADGELFF. DNA for the CDR3: TGTGCCAGCAGTCTTAGGACAGGGGCGGACGGGGAGCTGTTTTTT. The rearrangement uses TRBV12-3 or TRBV12-4 and TRBJ2-2; 9 bases are a match to TRBD1. The CDR3 has 15 amino acids. The V segment lost 5 bases and the J segment 7 bases; nucleotides outside the gene matches: 8.

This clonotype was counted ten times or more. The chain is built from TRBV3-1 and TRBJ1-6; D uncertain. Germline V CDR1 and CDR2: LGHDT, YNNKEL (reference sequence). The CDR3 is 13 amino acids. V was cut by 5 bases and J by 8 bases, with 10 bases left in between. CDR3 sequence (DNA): TGTGCCAGCAGCATCCCCGGGGATTCACCCCTCCACTTT. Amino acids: CASSIPGDSPLHF.

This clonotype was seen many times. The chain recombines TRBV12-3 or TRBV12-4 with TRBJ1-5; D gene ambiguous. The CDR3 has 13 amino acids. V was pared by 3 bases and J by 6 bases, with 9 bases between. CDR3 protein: CASSFGRGQPQHF. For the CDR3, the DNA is TGTGCCAGCAGTTTCGGTCGGGGTCAGCCCCAGCATTTT.